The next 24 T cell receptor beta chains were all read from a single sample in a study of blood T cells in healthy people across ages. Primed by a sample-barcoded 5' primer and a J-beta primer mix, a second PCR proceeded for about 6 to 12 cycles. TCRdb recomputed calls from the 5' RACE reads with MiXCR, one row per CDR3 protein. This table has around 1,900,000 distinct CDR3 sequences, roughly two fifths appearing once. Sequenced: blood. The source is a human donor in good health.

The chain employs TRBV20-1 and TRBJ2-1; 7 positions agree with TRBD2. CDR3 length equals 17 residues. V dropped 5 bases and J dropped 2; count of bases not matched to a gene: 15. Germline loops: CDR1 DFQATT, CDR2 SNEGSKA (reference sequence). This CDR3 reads CSAGPPTGDYPYNEQFF. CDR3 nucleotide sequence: TGCAGTGCTGGACCACCGACCGGGGACTATCCCTACAATGAGCAGTTCTTC.

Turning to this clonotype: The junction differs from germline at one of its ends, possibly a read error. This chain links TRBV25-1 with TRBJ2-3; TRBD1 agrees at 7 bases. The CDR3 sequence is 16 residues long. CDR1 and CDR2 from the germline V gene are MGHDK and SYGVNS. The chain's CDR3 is CASSDHAGGSTDTRYF. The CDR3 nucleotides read TGTGCCAGCAGTGATCATGCAGGGGGTAGCACAGATACGCGGTATTTT. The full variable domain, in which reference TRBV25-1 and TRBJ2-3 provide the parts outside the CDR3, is EADIYQTPRYLVIGTGKKITLECSQTMGHDKMYWYQQDPGMELHLIHYSYGVNSTEKGDLSSESTVSRIRTEHFPLTLESARPSHTSQYLCASSDHAGGSTDTRYFGPGTRLTVL.

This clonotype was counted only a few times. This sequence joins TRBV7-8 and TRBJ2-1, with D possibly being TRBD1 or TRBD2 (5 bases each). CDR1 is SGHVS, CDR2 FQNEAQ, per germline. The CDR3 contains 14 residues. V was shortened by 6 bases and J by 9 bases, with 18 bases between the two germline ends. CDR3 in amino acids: CASRTGTAAGEQFF. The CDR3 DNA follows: TGTGCCAGCAGAACCGGGACCGCGGCCGGTGAGCAGTTCTTC.

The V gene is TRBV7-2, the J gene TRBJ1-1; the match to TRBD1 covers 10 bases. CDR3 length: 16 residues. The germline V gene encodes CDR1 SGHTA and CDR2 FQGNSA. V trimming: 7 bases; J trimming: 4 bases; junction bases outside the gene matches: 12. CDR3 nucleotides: TGTGCCAGCACCACTATGACAGGGGGCCCTACCACTGAAGCTTTCTTT. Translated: CASTTMTGGPTTEAFF. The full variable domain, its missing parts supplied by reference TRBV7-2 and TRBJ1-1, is GAGVSQSPSNKVTEKGKDVELRCDPISGHTALYWYRQSLGQGLEFLIYFQGNSAPDKSGLPSDRFSAERTGGSVSTLTIQRTQQEDSAVYLCASTTMTGGPTTEAFFGQGTRLTVV.

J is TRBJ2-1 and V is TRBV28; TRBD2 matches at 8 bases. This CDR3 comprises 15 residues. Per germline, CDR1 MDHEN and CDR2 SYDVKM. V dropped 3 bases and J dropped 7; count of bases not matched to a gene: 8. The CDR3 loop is CASSFHLAGWNEQFF. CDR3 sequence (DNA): TGTGCCAGCAGTTTCCATTTAGCGGGGTGGAATGAGCAGTTCTTC.

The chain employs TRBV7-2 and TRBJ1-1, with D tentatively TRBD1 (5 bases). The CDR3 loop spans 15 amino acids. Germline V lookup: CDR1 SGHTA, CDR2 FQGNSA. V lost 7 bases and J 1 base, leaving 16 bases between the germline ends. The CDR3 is CASKLHRGGNTEAFF. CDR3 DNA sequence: TGTGCCAGCAAATTACACCGCGGGGGGAACACTGAAGCTTTCTTT.

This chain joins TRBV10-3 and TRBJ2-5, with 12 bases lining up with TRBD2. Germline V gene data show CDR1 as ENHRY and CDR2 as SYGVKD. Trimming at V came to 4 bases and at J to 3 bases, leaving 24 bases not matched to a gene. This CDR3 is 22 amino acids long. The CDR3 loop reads CAISGSGLAGAYEVKSEETQYF. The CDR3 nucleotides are TGTGCCATCAGTGGCTCGGGACTAGCGGGCGCATATGAAGTAAAGTCAGAAGAGACCCAGTACTTC.

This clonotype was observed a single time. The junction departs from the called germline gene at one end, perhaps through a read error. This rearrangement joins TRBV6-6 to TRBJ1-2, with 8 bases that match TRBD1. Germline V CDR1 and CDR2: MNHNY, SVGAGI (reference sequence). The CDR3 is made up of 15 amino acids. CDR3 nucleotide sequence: TGTGCCAGCAGACCCGGGACAGGCGATAACTATGGCCACACCTTC. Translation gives CASRPGTGDNYGHTF.

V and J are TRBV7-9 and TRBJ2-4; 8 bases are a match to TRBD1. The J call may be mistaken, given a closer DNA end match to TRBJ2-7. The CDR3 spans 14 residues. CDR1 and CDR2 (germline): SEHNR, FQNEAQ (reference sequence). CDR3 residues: CASSLGTGLNEQYF. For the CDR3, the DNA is TGTGCCAGCAGCCTCGGGACAGGTCTCAACGAGCAGTACTTC.

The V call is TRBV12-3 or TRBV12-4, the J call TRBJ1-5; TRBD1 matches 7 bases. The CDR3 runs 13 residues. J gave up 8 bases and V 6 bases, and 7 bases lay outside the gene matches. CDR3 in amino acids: CASSQTGYKPQHF. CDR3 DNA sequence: TGTGCCAGCAGCCAGACAGGGTACAAGCCCCAGCATTTT.

CDR3 in DNA: TGCAGCGTTGGGGGGGGAGTTCAGCCCCAGCATTTT. Translation: CSVGGGVQPQHF. This sequence joins TRBV29-1 and TRBJ1-5, with a possible D match to TRBD1 (5 bases). CDR3 length: 12 amino acids. V was pared by 4 bases and J by 6 bases, with 10 bases between. Germline values: CDR1 SQVTM, CDR2 ANQGSEA.

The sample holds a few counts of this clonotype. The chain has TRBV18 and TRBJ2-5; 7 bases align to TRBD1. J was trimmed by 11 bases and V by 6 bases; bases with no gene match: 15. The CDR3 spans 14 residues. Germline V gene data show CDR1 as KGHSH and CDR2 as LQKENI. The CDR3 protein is CASSLGGRAGEQYF. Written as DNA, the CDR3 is TGTGCCAGCTCCCTAGGGGGCCGGGCAGGAGAGCAGTACTTC.

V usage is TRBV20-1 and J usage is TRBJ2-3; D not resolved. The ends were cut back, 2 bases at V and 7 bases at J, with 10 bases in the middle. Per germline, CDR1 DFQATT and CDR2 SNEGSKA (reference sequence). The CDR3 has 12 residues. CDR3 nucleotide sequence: TGCAGTGCTAGACCCCCCATTAATACGCAGTATTTT. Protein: CSARPPINTQYF.

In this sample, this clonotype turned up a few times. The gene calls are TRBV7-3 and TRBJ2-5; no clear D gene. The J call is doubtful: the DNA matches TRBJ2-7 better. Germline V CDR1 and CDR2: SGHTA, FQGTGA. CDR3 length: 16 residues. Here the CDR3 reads CASSLSSADPPSEQYF. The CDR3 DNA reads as TGTGCCAGCAGCTTAAGTTCGGCGGACCCCCCATCCGAGCAGTACTTC.

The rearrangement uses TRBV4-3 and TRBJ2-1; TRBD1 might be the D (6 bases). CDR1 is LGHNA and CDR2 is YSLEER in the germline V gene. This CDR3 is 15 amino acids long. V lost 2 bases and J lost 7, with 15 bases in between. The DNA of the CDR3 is TGCGCCAGCAGCCAAAATTACGGACAGATTAATGAGCAGTTCTTC. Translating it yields CASSQNYGQINEQFF.

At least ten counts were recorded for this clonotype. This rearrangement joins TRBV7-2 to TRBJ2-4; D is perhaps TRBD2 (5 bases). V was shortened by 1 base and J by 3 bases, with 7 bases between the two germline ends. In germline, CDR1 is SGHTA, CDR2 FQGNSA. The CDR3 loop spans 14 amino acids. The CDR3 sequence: CASSLEAGKNIQYF. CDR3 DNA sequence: TGTGCCAGCAGCTTAGAGGCGGGCAAAAACATTCAGTACTTC. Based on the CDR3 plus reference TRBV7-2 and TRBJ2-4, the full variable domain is GAGVSQSPSNKVTEKGKDVELRCDPISGHTALYWYRQSLGQGLEFLIYFQGNSAPDKSGLPSDRFSAERTGGSVSTLTIQRTQQEDSAVYLCASSLEAGKNIQYFGAGTRLSVL.

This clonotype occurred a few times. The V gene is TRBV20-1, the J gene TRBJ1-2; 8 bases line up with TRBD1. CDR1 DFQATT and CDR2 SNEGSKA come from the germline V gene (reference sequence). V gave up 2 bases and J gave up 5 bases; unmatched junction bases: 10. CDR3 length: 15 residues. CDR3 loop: CSARLSGGAGYGYTF. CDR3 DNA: TGCAGTGCTAGATTATCAGGGGGCGCAGGGTATGGCTACACCTTC.

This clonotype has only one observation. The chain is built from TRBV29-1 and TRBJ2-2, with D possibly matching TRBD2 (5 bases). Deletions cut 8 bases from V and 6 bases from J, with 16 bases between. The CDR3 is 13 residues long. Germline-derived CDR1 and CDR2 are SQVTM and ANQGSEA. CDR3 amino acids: CSLKKADAGELFF. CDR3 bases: TGCAGCCTTAAAAAAGCGGACGCCGGGGAGCTGTTTTTT.

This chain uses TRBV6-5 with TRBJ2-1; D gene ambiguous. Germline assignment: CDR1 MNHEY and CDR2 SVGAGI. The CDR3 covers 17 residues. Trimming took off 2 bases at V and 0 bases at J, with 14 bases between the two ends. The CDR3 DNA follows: TGTGCCAGCAGTTACCAAGGACCCTTGAGCTCCTACAATGAGCAGTTCTTC. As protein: CASSYQGPLSSYNEQFF.

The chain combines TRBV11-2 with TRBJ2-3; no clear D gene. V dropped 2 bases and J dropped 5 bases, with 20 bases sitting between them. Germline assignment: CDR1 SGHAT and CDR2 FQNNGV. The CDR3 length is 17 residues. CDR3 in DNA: TGTGCCAGCAGCTTACCTCCTGGATGGGGTAGTATAGATACGCAGTATTTT. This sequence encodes CASSLPPGWGSIDTQYF. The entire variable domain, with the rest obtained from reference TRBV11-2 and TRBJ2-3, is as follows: EAGVAQSPRYKIIEKRQSVAFWCNPISGHATLYWYQQILGQGPKLLIQFQNNGVVDDSQLPKDRFSAERLKGVDSTLKIQPAKLEDSAVYLCASSLPPGWGSIDTQYFGPGTRLTVL.

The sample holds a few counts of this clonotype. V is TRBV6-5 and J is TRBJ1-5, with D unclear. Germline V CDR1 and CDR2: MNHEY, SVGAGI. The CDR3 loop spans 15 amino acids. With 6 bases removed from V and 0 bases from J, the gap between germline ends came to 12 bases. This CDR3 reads CASREDGNSNQPQHF. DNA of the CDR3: TGTGCCAGCAGGGAGGACGGTAATAGCAATCAGCCCCAGCATTTT.

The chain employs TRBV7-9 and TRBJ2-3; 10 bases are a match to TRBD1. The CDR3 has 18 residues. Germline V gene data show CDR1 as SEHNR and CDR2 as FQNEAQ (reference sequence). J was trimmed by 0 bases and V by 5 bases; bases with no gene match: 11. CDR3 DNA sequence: TGTGCCAGCAGCCCGGGCGGGACAGGGGACTTTAGCACAGATACGCAGTATTTT. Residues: CASSPGGTGDFSTDTQYF.

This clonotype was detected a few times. CDR3 residues: CASSLGPEQKETQYF. CDR3 nucleotides: TGTGCCAGCAGCTTAGGACCCGAACAGAAAGAGACCCAGTACTTC. The V gene is TRBV7-9, the J gene TRBJ2-5; no firm D call. Per germline, CDR1 SEHNR and CDR2 FQNEAQ (reference sequence). V was clipped by 1 base and J by 3 bases, with 12 bases between them. This CDR3 region has 15 residues. The whole variable domain, remainder taken from reference TRBV7-9 and TRBJ2-5, is DTGVSQNPRHKITKRGQNVTFRCDPISEHNRLYWYRQTLGQGPEFLTYFQNEAQLEKSRLLSDRFSAERPKGSFSTLEIQRTEQGDSAMYLCASSLGPEQKETQYFGPGTRLLVL.

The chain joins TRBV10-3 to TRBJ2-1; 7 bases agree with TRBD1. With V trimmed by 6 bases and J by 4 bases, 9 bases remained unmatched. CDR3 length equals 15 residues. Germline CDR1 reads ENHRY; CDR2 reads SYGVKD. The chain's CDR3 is CAISDNRDRYNEQFF. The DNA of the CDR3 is TGTGCCATCAGCGACAACCGGGACAGATACAATGAGCAGTTCTTC.